This T cell receptor beta chain was recovered during a study of T cell responses to AZD1222 COVID-19 vaccine. The CDR3 consists of 14 residues. V gave up 5 bases and J gave up 4 bases; unmatched junction bases: 5. The germline CDR1 and CDR2 sequences are SEHNR and FQNEAQ (reference sequence). The repertoire was sequenced with immunoSEQ multiplex PCR; TCRdb's copy has only in-frame clones and lacks some. This sample carries roughly 120,000 clones, roughly 90% of them seen once, and the ten largest clones take 1.6%. The V gene is TRBV7-9, the J gene TRBJ1-1; 9 bases map to TRBD1. The receptor comes from an adult in good health. The source material was peripheral blood, sampled on day 0 of AZD1222 vaccination. The CDR3 nucleotides read TGTGCCAGCAGCCCGGGACAGGGTCTCACTGAAGCTTTCTTT. It codes for CASSPGQGLTEAFF.